Reported below is one T cell receptor beta chain. This sample was included in a study of blood T cell repertoires in COVID-19. Study-level background: Collection of acute and convalescent COVID-19 samples took place in the United States, Italy and Spain. The analysed material was cDNA or gDNA that came from T cells, B-cell-depleted T cells, or PBMCs.

This CDR3 has 16 residues. V lost 5 bases to trimming and J lost 0 bases, with 11 bases between them. Germline-derived CDR1 and CDR2 are SEHNR and FQNEAQ (reference sequence). As originally analysed: The authors estimated nucleated cell counts from reference gene primer amplification. The repertoire was sequenced with immunoSEQ multiplex PCR; TCRdb's copy has only in-frame clones and lacks some. That table is the source of V, J and clone size, and D and trimming were worked out from the DNA. The profile shows about 60,000 clones, around nine tenths of them singletons. The chain is built from TRBV7-9 and TRBJ2-6; D gene uncertain. Input material: peripheral blood. This TCR derives from a man between 60 and 70 years old with acute or convalescent COVID-19. CDR3 protein: CASSPLDSSGANVLTF. CDR3 nucleotide sequence: TGTGCCAGCAGCCCCTTAGATTCCTCTGGGGCCAACGTCCTGACTTTC.